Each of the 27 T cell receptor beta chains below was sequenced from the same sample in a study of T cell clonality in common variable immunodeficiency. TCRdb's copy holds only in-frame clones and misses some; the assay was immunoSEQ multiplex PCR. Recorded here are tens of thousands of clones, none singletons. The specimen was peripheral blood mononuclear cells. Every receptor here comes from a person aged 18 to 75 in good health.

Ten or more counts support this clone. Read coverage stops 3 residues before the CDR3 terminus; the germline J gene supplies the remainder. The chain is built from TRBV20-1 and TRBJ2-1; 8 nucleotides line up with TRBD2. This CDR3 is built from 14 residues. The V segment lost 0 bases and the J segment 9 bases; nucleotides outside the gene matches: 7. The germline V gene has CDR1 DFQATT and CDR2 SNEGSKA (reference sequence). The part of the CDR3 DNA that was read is TGCAGTGCTAGAGACGGGCGGGGGGCGTCTGAG. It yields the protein CSARDGRGASE. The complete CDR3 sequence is CSARDGRGASEQFF.

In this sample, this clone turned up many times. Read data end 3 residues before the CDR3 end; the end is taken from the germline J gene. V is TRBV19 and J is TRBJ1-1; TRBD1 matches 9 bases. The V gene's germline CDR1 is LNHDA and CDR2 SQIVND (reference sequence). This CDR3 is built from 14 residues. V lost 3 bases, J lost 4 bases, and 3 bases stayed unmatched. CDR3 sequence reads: CASSITGQGTEAFF. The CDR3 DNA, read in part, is TGTGCCAGTAGTATCACGGGACAGGGCACTGAA.

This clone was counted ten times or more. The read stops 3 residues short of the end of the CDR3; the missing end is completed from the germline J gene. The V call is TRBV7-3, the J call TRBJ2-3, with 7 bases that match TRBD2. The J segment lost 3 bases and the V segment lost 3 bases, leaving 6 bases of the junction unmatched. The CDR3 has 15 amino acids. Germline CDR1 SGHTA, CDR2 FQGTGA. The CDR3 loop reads CASSLLAAGTDTQYF. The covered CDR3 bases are TGTGCCAGCAGCTTGCTAGCGGCGGGGACAGATACG.

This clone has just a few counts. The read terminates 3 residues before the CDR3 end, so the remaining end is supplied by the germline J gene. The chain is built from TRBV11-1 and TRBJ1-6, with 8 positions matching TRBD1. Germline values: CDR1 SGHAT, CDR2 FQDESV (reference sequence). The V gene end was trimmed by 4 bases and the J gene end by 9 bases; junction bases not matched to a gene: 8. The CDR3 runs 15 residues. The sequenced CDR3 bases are TGTGCCAGCAGCTCGAGACAGGGGATACTTTCACCC. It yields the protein CASSSRQGILSP. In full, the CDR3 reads CASSSRQGILSPLHF.

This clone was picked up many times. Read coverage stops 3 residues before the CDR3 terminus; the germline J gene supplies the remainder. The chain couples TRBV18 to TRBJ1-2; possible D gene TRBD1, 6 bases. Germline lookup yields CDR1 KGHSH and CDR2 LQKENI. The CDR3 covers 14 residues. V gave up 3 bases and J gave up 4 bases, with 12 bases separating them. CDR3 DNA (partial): TGTGCCAGCTCACCCCCGGACAGCCCCTATGGC. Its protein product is CASSPPDSPYG. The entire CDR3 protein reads CASSPPDSPYGYTF.

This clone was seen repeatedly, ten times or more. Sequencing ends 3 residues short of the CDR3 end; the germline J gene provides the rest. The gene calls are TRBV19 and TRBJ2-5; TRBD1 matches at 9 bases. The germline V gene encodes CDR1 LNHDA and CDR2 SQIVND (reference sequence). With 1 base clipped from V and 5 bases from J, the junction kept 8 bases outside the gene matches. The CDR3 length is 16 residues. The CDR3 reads CASSIAGQGMGETQYF. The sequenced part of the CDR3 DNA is TGTGCCAGTAGTATAGCGGGACAGGGAATGGGGGAGACC.

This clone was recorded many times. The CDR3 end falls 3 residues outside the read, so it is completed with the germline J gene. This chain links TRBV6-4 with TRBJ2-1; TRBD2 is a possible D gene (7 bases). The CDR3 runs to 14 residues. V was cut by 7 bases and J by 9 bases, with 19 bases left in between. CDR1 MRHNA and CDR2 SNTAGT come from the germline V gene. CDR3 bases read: TGTGCCAGCACCCCTGAGGGGGGGACTTCTGAG. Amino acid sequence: CASTPEGGTSE. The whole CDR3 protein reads CASTPEGGTSEQFF.

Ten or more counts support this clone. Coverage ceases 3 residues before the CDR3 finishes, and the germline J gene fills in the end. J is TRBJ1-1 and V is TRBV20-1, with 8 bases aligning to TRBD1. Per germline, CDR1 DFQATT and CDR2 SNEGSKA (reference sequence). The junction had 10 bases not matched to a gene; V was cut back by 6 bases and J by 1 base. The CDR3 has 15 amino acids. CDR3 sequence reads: CSAGSGGRGNTEAFF. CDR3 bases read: TGCAGTGCGGGATCAGGGGGCAGAGGGAACACTGAA.

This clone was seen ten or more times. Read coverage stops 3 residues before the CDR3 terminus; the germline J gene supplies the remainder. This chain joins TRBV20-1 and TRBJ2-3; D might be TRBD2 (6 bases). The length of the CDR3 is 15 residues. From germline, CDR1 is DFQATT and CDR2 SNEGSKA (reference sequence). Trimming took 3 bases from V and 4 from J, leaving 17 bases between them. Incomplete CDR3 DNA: TGCAGTGCTAGCACCGGGACGTCGGGGGCAGATACG. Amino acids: CSASTGTSGADT. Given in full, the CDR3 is CSASTGTSGADTQYF.

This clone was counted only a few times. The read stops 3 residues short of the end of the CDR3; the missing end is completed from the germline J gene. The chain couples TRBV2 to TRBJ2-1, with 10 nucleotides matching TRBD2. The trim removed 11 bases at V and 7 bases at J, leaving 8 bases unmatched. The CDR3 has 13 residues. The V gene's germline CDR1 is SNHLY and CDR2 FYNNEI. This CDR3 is CAREREGQNEQFF. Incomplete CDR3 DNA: TGTGCCCGAGAGCGGGAGGGCCAAAATGAG.

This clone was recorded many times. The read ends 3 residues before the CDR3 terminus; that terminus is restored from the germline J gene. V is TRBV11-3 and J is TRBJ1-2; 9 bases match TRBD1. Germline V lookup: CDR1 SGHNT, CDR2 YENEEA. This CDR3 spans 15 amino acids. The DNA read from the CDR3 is TGTGCAAGTCGCTTAGTGGAGGGACAGGGTTGTGGC. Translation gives CASRLVEGQGCG. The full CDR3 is CASRLVEGQGCGYTF.

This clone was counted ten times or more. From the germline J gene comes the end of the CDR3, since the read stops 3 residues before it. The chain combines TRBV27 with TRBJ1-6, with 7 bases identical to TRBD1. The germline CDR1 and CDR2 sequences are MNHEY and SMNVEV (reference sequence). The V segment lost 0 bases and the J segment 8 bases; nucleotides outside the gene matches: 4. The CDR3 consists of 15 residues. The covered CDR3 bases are TGTGCCAGCAGTTTATCGACAGGGCAACATTCACCC. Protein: CASSLSTGQHSP. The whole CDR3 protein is CASSLSTGQHSPLHF.

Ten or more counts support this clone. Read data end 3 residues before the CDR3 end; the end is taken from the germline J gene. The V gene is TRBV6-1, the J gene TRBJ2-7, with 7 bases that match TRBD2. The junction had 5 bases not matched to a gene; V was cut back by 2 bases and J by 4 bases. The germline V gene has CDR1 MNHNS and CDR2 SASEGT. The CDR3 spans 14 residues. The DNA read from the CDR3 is TGTGCCAGCAGTGAAATAGGGAGGGGATACGAG. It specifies CASSEIGRGYE. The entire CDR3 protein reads CASSEIGRGYEQYF.

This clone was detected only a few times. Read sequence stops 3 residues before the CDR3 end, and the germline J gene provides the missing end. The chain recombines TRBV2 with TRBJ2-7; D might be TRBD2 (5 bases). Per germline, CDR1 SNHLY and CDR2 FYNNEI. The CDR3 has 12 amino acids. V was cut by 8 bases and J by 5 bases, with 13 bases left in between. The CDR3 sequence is CASGVRGHEQYF. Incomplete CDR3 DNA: TGTGCCAGCGGCGTTCGGGGTCACGAG.

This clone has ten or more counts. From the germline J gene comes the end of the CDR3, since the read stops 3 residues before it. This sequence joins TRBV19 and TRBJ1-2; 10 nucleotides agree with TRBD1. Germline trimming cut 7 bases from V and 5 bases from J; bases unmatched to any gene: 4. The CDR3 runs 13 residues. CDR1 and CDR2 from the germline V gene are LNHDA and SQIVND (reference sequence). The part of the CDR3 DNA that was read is TGTGCCAGTACCATGGGACAGGGGTATGGC. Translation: CASTMGQGYG. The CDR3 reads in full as CASTMGQGYGYTF.

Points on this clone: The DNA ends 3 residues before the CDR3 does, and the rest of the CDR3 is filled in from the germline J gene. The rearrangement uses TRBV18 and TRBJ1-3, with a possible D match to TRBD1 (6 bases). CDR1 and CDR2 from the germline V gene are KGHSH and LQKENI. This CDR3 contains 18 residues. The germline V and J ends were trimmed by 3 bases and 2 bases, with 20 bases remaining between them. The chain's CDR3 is CASSPQPKGGAPGNTIYF. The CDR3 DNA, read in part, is TGTGCCAGCTCACCTCAGCCGAAAGGGGGGGCGCCTGGAAACACC.

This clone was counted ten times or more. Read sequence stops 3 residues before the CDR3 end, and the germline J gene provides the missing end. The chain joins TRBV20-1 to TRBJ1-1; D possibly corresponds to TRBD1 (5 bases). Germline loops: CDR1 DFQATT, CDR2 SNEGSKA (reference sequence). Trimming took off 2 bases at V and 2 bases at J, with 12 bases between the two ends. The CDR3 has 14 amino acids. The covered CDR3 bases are TGCAGTGCTAGAAGATCGCGGGGCAACACTGAA. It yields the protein CSARRSRGNTE. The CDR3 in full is CSARRSRGNTEAFF.

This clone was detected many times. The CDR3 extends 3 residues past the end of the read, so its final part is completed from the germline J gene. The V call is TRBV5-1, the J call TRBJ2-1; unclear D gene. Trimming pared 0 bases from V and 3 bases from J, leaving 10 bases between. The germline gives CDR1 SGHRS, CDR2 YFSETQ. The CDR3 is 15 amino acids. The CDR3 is CASSLEQSYYNEQFF. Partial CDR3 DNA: TGCGCCAGCAGCTTGGAACAGAGCTACTACAATGAG.

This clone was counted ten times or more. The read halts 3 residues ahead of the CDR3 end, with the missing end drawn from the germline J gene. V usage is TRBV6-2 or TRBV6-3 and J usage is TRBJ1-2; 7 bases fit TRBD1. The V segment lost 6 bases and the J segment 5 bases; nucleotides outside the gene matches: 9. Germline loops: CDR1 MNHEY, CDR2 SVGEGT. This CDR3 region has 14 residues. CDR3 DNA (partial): TGTGCCAGCAGGACGACCGGGACAGTTTATGGC. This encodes CASRTTGTVYG. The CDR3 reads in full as CASRTTGTVYGYTF.

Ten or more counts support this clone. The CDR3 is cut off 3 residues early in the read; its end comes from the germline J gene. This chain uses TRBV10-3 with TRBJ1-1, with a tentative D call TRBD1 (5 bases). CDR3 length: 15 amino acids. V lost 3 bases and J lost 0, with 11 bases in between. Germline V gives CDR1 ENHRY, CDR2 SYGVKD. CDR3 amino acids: CAISDEGRVNTEAFF. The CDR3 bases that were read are TGTGCCATCAGTGACGAGGGGCGTGTGAACACTGAA.

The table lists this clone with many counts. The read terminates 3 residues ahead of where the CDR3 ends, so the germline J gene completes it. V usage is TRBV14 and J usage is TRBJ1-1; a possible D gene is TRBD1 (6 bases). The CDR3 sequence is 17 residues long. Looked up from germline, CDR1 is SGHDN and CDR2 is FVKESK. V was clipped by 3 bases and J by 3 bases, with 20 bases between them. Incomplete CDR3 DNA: TGTGCCAGCAGCCACACCTATGGGGGCAGGTTGGACACTGAA. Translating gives CASSHTYGGRLDTE. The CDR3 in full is CASSHTYGGRLDTEAFF. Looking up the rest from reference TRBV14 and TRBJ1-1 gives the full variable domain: EAGVTQFPSHSVIEKGQTVTLRCDPISGHDNLYWYRRVMGKEIKFLLHFVKESKQDESGMPNNRFLAERTGGTYSTLKVQPAELEDSGVYFCASSHTYGGRLDTEAFFGQGTRLTVV.

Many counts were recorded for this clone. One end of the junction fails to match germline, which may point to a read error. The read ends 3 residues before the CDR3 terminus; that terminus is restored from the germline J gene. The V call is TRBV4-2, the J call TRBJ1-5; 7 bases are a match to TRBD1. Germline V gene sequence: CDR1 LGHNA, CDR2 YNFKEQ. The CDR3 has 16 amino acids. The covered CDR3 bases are TGCGCCAGCAGCCAAGCAACAGGGGATCCGGGTCAGCCC. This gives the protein CASSQATGDPGQP. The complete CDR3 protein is CASSQATGDPGQPQHF.

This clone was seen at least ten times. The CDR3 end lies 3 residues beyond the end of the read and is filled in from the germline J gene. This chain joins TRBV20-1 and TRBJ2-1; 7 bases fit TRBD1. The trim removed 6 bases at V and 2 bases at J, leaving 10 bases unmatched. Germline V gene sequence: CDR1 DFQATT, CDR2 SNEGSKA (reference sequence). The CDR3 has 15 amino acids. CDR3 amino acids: CSAQNRGLPYNEQFF. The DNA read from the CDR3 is TGCAGTGCGCAGAACAGGGGCCTGCCCTACAATGAG.

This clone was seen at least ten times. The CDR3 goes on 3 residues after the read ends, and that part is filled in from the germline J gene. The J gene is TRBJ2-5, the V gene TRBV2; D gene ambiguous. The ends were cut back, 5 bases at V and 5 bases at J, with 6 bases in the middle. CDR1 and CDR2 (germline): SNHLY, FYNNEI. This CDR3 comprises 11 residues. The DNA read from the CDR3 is TGTGCCAGCAGTCCCGCGGAGACC. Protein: CASSPAET. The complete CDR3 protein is CASSPAETQYF.

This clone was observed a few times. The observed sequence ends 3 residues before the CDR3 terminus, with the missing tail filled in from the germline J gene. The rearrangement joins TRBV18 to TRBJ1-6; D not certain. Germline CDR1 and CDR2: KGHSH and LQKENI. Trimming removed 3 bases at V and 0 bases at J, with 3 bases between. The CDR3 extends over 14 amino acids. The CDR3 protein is CASSPSSYNSPLHF. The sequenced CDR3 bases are TGTGCCAGCTCACCTAGCTCCTATAATTCACCC.

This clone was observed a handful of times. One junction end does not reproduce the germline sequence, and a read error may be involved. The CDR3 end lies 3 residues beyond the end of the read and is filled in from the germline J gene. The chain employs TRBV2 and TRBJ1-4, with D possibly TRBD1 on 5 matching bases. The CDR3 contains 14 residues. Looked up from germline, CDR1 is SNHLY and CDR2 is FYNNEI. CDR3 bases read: TGTGCCGGCAGGACACAACCAACTAATGAAAAA. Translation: CAGRTQPTNEK. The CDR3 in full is CAGRTQPTNEKLFF. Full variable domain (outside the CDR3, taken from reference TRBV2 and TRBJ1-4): EPEVTQTPSHQVTQMGQEVILRCVPISNHLYFYWYRQILGQKVEFLVSFYNNEISEKSEIFDDQFSVERPDGSNFTLKIRSTKLEDSAMYFCAGRTQPTNEKLFFGSGTQLSVL.

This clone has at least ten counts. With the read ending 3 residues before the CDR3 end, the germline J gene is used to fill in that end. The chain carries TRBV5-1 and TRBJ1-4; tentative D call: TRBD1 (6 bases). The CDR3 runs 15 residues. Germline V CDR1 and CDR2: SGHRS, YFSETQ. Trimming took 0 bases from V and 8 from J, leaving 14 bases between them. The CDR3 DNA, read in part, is TGCGCCAGCAGCTTGGCCGGGACAAAAGGGGAAAAA. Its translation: CASSLAGTKGEK. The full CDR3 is CASSLAGTKGEKLFF.